Listed here are 26 T cell receptor beta chains from one sample, sequenced in a study of identical twins. TCRdb re-called the 5' RACE reads with MiXCR, one entry per CDR3 protein. The profile shows just under 550,000 distinct CDR3 sequences, roughly 15% of them singletons. The same data also went into a second study, on yellow fever vaccine responses in identical twins.

The source material was CD4+ T cells sorted from blood. Source of these receptors: a woman between 18 and 29 years old in good health.

This clonotype was observed at least ten times. The J gene is TRBJ1-2, the V gene TRBV12-3 or TRBV12-4; no clear D gene. The ends were cut back, 2 bases at V and 1 base at J, with 2 bases in the middle. The CDR3 runs 12 residues. This CDR3 reads CASSLSNYGYTF. The DNA for the CDR3 is TGTGCCAGCAGTTTAAGTAACTATGGCTACACCTTC.

The V and J genes are TRBV29-1 and TRBJ2-1; 9 positions match TRBD2. The junction had 3 bases not matched to a gene; V was cut back by 6 bases and J by 3 bases. CDR1 is SQVTM, CDR2 ANQGSEA, per germline. The CDR3 has 13 residues. The DNA for the CDR3 is TGCAGCGTAATAGCGGGAGTCTACAATGAGCAGTTCTTC. Its protein product is CSVIAGVYNEQFF.

CDR3 region: CSVGGGRGNTEAFF. The CDR3 DNA reads as TGCAGCGTTGGAGGGGGCCGAGGGAACACTGAAGCTTTCTTT. V is TRBV29-1 and J is TRBJ1-1; 7 nucleotides agree with TRBD1. Germline loops: CDR1 SQVTM, CDR2 ANQGSEA. The junction had 6 bases not matched to a gene; V was cut back by 4 bases and J by 1 base. The CDR3 has 14 residues.

The V and J genes are TRBV20-1 and TRBJ2-5, with 11 bases that match TRBD1. The CDR3 loop spans 13 amino acids. CDR1 is DFQATT and CDR2 is SNEGSKA in the germline V gene (reference sequence). The J segment lost 4 bases and the V segment lost 6 bases, leaving 4 bases of the junction unmatched. This CDR3 is CSAPGQGAETQYF. The CDR3 DNA is TGCAGTGCCCCTGGACAGGGGGCAGAGACCCAGTACTTC.

The table lists this clonotype with many counts. The rearrangement links TRBV29-1 to TRBJ2-1, with D perhaps TRBD2 (6 bases). CDR1 is SQVTM and CDR2 is ANQGSEA in the germline V gene. The CDR3 length is 14 residues. V was shortened by 3 bases and J by 2 bases, with 11 bases between the two germline ends. Here the CDR3 reads CSVDTSSAYNEQFF. The CDR3 DNA is TGCAGCGTTGATACTAGCTCGGCCTACAATGAGCAGTTCTTC.

At least ten counts were recorded for this clonotype. V and J are TRBV6-2 or TRBV6-3 and TRBJ2-3, with D possibly being TRBD2 (6 bases). CDR3 length equals 14 residues. V lost 5 bases, J lost 3 bases, and 12 bases lay in between. Looked up from germline, CDR1 is MNHEY and CDR2 is SVGEGT. The CDR3 region is CASSRDFLTDTQYF. CDR3 sequence (DNA): TGTGCCAGCAGTCGGGACTTCTTAACAGATACGCAGTATTTT.

The J gene is TRBJ2-5, the V gene TRBV11-2; 11 positions match TRBD2. Trimming took 1 base from V and 5 from J; bases not matched to a gene: 3. Germline V CDR1 and CDR2: SGHAT, FQNNGV. This CDR3 has 15 amino acids. CDR3 in DNA: TGTGCCAGCAGCTTAGCGAGGACTAGCGGGGAGACCCAGTACTTC. Translated, it gives CASSLARTSGETQYF.

The gene calls are TRBV13 and TRBJ2-1, with D uncertain. V lost 6 bases and J lost 0, with 15 bases in between. The CDR3 has 16 amino acids. Germline loops: CDR1 PRHDT, CDR2 FYEKMQ (reference sequence). CDR3 sequence reads: CASRRSVKGSYNEQFF. CDR3 DNA sequence: TGTGCCAGCAGGAGATCTGTTAAGGGCTCCTACAATGAGCAGTTCTTC.

V is TRBV3-1 and J is TRBJ1-2, with D possibly TRBD1 on 5 matching bases. This CDR3 is 15 amino acids long. Germline V gene sequence: CDR1 LGHDT, CDR2 YNNKEL (reference sequence). Trimming left V 1 base short and J 2 bases short, with 11 bases between. The CDR3 DNA is TGTGCCAGCAGCCAAGCGGGACTCATAAACTATGGCTACACCTTC. It is translated as CASSQAGLINYGYTF.

The rearrangement uses TRBV25-1 and TRBJ1-2, with D tentatively TRBD1 (5 bases). Germline values: CDR1 MGHDK, CDR2 SYGVNS. V dropped 7 bases and J dropped 5 bases, with 14 bases sitting between them. The CDR3 has 13 amino acids. The CDR3 nucleotides are TGTGCCAGCACCCAGGGCGGTCGTTATGGCTACACCTTC. This translates into CASTQGGRYGYTF.

This clonotype was seen a few times. The rearrangement joins TRBV3-1 to TRBJ1-3, with 10 bases aligning to TRBD1. The CDR3 loop spans 17 amino acids. Trimming at V came to 4 bases and at J to 0 bases, leaving 6 bases not matched to a gene. Germline V gives CDR1 LGHDT, CDR2 YNNKEL (reference sequence). The CDR3 sequence is CASSPRDRGASGNTIYF. CDR3 nucleotides: TGTGCCAGCAGCCCCCGGGACAGGGGAGCCTCTGGAAACACCATATATTTT.

V is TRBV2 and J is TRBJ1-4, with D hard to call. Per germline, CDR1 SNHLY and CDR2 FYNNEI. This CDR3 contains 14 residues. V was trimmed by 5 bases and J by 3 bases, leaving 10 bases between them. CDR3 sequence reads: CASSNGAPNEKLFF. The CDR3 nucleotides are TGTGCCAGCAGTAATGGCGCCCCTAATGAAAAACTGTTTTTT.

This clonotype was picked up a small number of times. The chain has TRBV10-3 and TRBJ2-1; tentative D call: TRBD2 (5 bases). This CDR3 is 18 amino acids long. CDR1 ENHRY and CDR2 SYGVKD come from the germline V gene. V dropped 0 bases and J dropped 9 bases, with 24 bases sitting between them. This CDR3 is CAISESTRDNAVGSEQFF. The CDR3 nucleotides read TGTGCCATCAGTGAGTCGACTCGAGATAATGCCGTTGGGAGTGAGCAGTTCTTC.

This clonotype has just a few counts. The chain combines TRBV2 with TRBJ1-6; tentatively, D is TRBD1 (6 bases). Germline CDR1 reads SNHLY; CDR2 reads FYNNEI. CDR3 length: 14 residues. V lost 5 bases and J lost 8, with 13 bases in between. The CDR3 DNA sequence: TGTGCCAGCAGTCACAGGGAGGGACATTCACCCCTCCACTTT. This gives the protein CASSHREGHSPLHF.

This clonotype was counted between two and nine times. The chain carries TRBV6-6 and TRBJ1-1; no clear D. The CDR3 sequence is 13 residues long. Germline CDR1 reads MNHNY; CDR2 reads SVGAGI (reference sequence). V lost 6 bases, J lost 4 bases, and 12 bases lay in between. The CDR3 region is CASRKPKGTEAFF. Here the CDR3 DNA reads TGTGCCAGCAGAAAACCGAAGGGCACTGAAGCTTTCTTT.

This chain uses TRBV15 with TRBJ2-1, with 7 bases lining up with TRBD2. Germline values: CDR1 LNHNV, CDR2 YYDKDF (reference sequence). V lost 5 bases to trimming and J lost 4 bases; unmatched junction nucleotides: 5. The CDR3 covers 14 residues. The CDR3 spells CATSRDYPYNEQFF. CDR3 nucleotide sequence: TGTGCCACCAGCCGGGACTATCCGTACAATGAGCAGTTCTTC.

This clonotype occurred a few times. The V gene is TRBV12-3 or TRBV12-4, the J gene TRBJ2-1, with a weak D call TRBD2 (7 bases). V was shortened by 6 bases and J by 8 bases, with 17 bases between the two germline ends. CDR3 size: 14 residues. CDR3 residues: CASSPEGGRHEQFF. CDR3 bases: TGTGCCAGCAGCCCCGAGGGGGGGAGGCATGAGCAGTTCTTC.

The genes are TRBV29-1 and TRBJ2-3, with 9 positions matching TRBD2. This CDR3 is built from 12 residues. The junction had 1 base not matched to a gene; V was cut back by 3 bases and J by 6 bases. Germline assignment: CDR1 SQVTM and CDR2 ANQGSEA. The CDR3 here is CSVDGLADTQYF. Written as DNA, the CDR3 is TGCAGCGTTGATGGACTAGCGGATACGCAGTATTTT.

The J gene is TRBJ2-3, the V gene TRBV5-1; TRBD1 matches at 8 bases. The V gene's germline CDR1 is SGHRS and CDR2 YFSETQ. The trim removed 7 bases at V and 4 bases at J, leaving 8 bases unmatched. This CDR3 is 14 amino acids long. CDR3 nucleotides: TGCGCCAGCGCCGCAGGGGGCTCCCCAGATACGCAGTATTTT. Its translation is CASAAGGSPDTQYF. Filled out from reference TRBV5-1 and TRBJ2-3, the complete variable domain reads KAGVTQTPRYLIKTRGQQVTLSCSPISGHRSVSWYQQTPGQGLQFLFEYFSETQRNKGNFPGRFSGRQFSNSRSEMNVSTLELGDSALYLCASAAGGSPDTQYFGPGTRLTVL.

The chain recombines TRBV7-3 with TRBJ2-3; D gene uncertain. The germline V gene encodes CDR1 SGHTA and CDR2 FQGTGA. This CDR3 is 13 amino acids long. V lost 4 bases to trimming and J lost 2 bases, with 7 bases between them. CDR3 sequence reads: CASSSDPTDTQYF. In nucleotides, the CDR3 is TGTGCCAGCAGCTCCGACCCCACAGATACGCAGTATTTT.

This clonotype was observed a handful of times. The chain is built from TRBV14 and TRBJ2-7; the D is unclear. The CDR3 spans 15 residues. Germline V CDR1 and CDR2: SGHDN, FVKESK. Trimming removed 4 bases from V and 6 bases from J, with 19 bases in between. As DNA, the CDR3 is TGTGCCAGCAGCCGCCCCCCACCCGTCCCCTGCGAGCAGTACTTC. Translation gives CASSRPPPVPCEQYF.

The chain links TRBV2 to TRBJ2-5; D may be TRBD2 (6 bases). Germline-derived CDR1 and CDR2 are SNHLY and FYNNEI. The CDR3 totals 12 residues. V was clipped by 10 bases and J by 4 bases, with 13 bases between them. The CDR3 sequence: CATDGGRETQYF. In DNA, the CDR3 is TGTGCCACCGATGGGGGGAGAGAGACCCAGTACTTC.

This clonotype was detected ten times or more. The chain uses TRBV12-3 or TRBV12-4 and TRBJ2-2; D not certain. The germline V and J ends were trimmed by 5 bases and 4 bases, with 8 bases remaining between them. This CDR3 region has 13 residues. CDR3 sequence: CASSERVTGELFF. Here the CDR3 DNA reads TGTGCCAGCAGTGAACGGGTCACCGGGGAGCTGTTTTTT.

This clonotype has only a few counts. The chain joins TRBV11-3 to TRBJ2-1; the match to TRBD2 covers 13 bases. The CDR3 has 15 amino acids. Germline assignment: CDR1 SGHNT and CDR2 YENEEA. The V and J ends lost 5 bases and 8 bases, in that order; junction bases with no gene match: 6. CDR3 sequence reads: CASSPRTSGSYEQFF. CDR3 bases: TGTGCCAGCAGCCCCCGGACTAGCGGGAGCTATGAGCAGTTCTTC.

This chain joins TRBV5-1 and TRBJ1-1, with D tentatively TRBD1 (5 bases). This CDR3 has 14 amino acids. Trimming shortened V by 3 bases and J by 1 base, and 10 bases separated the two germline ends. CDR1 is SGHRS and CDR2 is YFSETQ in the germline V gene. CDR3 sequence: CASSWRDRNTEAFF. DNA of the CDR3: TGCGCCAGCAGCTGGAGGGACCGGAACACTGAAGCTTTCTTT. The full variable domain, completed using reference TRBV5-1 and TRBJ1-1, is KAGVTQTPRYLIKTRGQQVTLSCSPISGHRSVSWYQQTPGQGLQFLFEYFSETQRNKGNFPGRFSGRQFSNSRSEMNVSTLELGDSALYLCASSWRDRNTEAFFGQGTRLTVV.

The chain combines TRBV15 with TRBJ2-1, with D possibly being TRBD2 (6 bases). V was pared by 0 bases and J by 4 bases, with 10 bases between. In germline, CDR1 is LNHNV, CDR2 YYDKDF (reference sequence). This CDR3 is built from 15 residues. The CDR3, as DNA: TGTGCCACCAGCAGAGATTTGGGAGGATACAATGAGCAGTTCTTC. Translation gives CATSRDLGGYNEQFF.